The 21 T cell receptor beta chains listed next were all sequenced from one sample in a study of Ad26.COV2.S vaccination and SARS-CoV-2 variants (dated by TCRdb to about 2021). Library method: the immunoSEQ multiplex PCR assay. TCRdb re-hosts the immuneACCESS table, in-frame sequences only. Its copies lack some clones; in the studies checked, an unresolved V gene accounts for under half of them, and the cause for the rest is not known. This sample is represented by about 350,000 clones; under 95% of them were singletons. The top ten clonotypes cover 3.5% to 4.5% of the sample. The time point label on this specimen signifies: individuals recovered from natural SARS-CoV-2 infection. The specimen was peripheral blood, collected after recovery from COVID-19. The receptors here all came from a human donor who had recovered from COVID-19.

The chain is built from TRBV6-5 and TRBJ2-3, with D maybe TRBD1 (7 bases). This CDR3 is built from 14 residues. Germline V CDR1 and CDR2: MNHEY, SVGAGI. V was trimmed by 6 bases and J by 2 bases, leaving 12 bases between them. Here the CDR3 DNA reads TGTGCCAGCAGGCGGGACAGCTACACAGATACGCAGTATTTT. Encoded protein: CASRRDSYTDTQYF.

The chain carries TRBV10-3 and TRBJ2-2; 9 bases are a match to TRBD1. Germline V gene sequence: CDR1 ENHRY, CDR2 SYGVKD. J lost 5 bases, V lost 8 bases, and 3 bases had no gene match. This CDR3 is built from 13 residues. CDR3 nucleotide sequence: TGTGCCATCGCTGGGACAGGGACCGGGGAGCTGTTTTTT. This encodes CAIAGTGTGELFF.

This clone was observed once. The chain carries TRBV9 and TRBJ2-7; the D call may be TRBD1 or TRBD2 (5 bases each). Germline-derived CDR1 and CDR2 are SGDLS and YYNGEE. The V and J ends lost 0 bases and 6 bases respectively, with 13 bases between them. This CDR3 contains 14 residues. The CDR3 DNA sequence: TGTGCCAGCAGCGTAGCTTCCGACAGCGGCGAGCAGTACTTC. Its protein product is CASSVASDSGEQYF.

The chain combines TRBV7-8 with TRBJ2-7, with 8 bases identical to TRBD2. CDR3 length: 15 amino acids. The germline V gene has CDR1 SGHVS and CDR2 FQNEAQ. V dropped 2 bases and J dropped 4; count of bases not matched to a gene: 7. The CDR3 is CASSLSPTSEYEQYF. CDR3 nucleotides: TGTGCCAGCAGCTTATCCCCGACTAGCGAGTACGAGCAGTACTTC.

The rearrangement joins TRBV6-2 or TRBV6-3 to TRBJ2-7; 8 nucleotides match TRBD1. The V gene's germline CDR1 is MNHEY and CDR2 SVGEGT. V shed 6 bases and J 5 bases; nucleotides not matched to a gene: 12. The CDR3 is 15 amino acids. The CDR3 region is CASSQGGTGSDEQYF. The CDR3 region has the DNA TGTGCCAGCAGCCAAGGCGGGACAGGATCCGACGAGCAGTACTTC.

The V call is TRBV3-1 (or the pseudogene TRBV3-2), the J call TRBJ2-3; 8 nucleotides agree with TRBD2. This CDR3 spans 14 amino acids. V gave up 6 bases and J gave up 6 bases; unmatched junction bases: 8. The germline V gene encodes CDR1 LGHDT and CDR2 YNNKEL (reference sequence). The CDR3 nucleotides are TGTGCCAGCAGACCCGGGGGGGGCGTGGATACGCAGTATTTT. This sequence encodes CASRPGGGVDTQYF.

The V and J genes are TRBV18 and TRBJ2-6; 9 bases are shared with TRBD1. Trimming at V came to 4 bases and at J to 0 bases, leaving 7 bases not matched to a gene. CDR3 size: 18 residues. Germline loops: CDR1 KGHSH, CDR2 LQKENI. The CDR3: CASSLTGQGYSGANVLTF. The CDR3 bases are TGTGCCAGCTCACTTACGGGACAGGGCTACTCTGGGGCCAACGTCCTGACTTTC.

The chain has TRBV5-6 and TRBJ1-1; D is uncertain. This CDR3 has 13 residues. The germline gives CDR1 SGHDT, CDR2 YYEEEE. The ends were cut back, 0 bases at V and 11 bases at J, with 14 bases in the middle. The DNA of the CDR3 is TGTGCCAGCAGCTTGGTCTCGGTTCCGAAGGCTTTCTTT. This codes for CASSLVSVPKAFF. Complete variable domain (other parts from reference TRBV5-6 and TRBJ1-1): DAGVTQSPTHLIKTRGQQVTLRCSPKSGHDTVSWYQQALGQGPQFIFQYYEEEERQRGNFPDRFSGHQFPNYSSELNVNALLLGDSALYLCASSLVSVPKAFFGQGTRLTVV.

The chain recombines TRBV6-4 with TRBJ2-3, with D possibly TRBD1 on 5 matching bases. The CDR3 spans 15 residues. The germline CDR1 and CDR2 sequences are MRHNA and SNTAGT. V lost 0 bases, J lost 6 bases, and 13 bases lay in between. The CDR3 DNA reads as TGTGCCAGCAGTGACTCAGGGGCCTCCTGGGATACGCAGTATTTT. Encoded protein: CASSDSGASWDTQYF.

This clone was observed once. V is TRBV18 and J is TRBJ1-6; no reliable D call. V lost 3 bases, J lost 6 bases, and 9 bases lay in between. The CDR3 totals 14 residues. Germline CDR1 is KGHSH and CDR2 is LQKENI. In DNA form, the CDR3 reads TGTGCCAGCTCACCCCCAGCGTCTAATTCACCCCTCCACTTT. Encoded protein: CASSPPASNSPLHF. The complete variable domain, with remaining parts taken from reference TRBV18 and TRBJ1-6, reads NAGVMQNPRHLVRRRGQEARLRCSPMKGHSHVYWYRQLPEEGLKFMVYLQKENIIDESGMPKERFSAEFPKEGPSILRIQQVVRGDSAAYFCASSPPASNSPLHFGNGTRLTVT.

The CDR3 loop is CASSLRDRVFPQHF. CDR3 DNA sequence: TGTGCCAGCAGTTTACGGGACAGGGTGTTTCCCCAGCATTTT. The V call is TRBV27, the J call TRBJ1-5; 9 bases align to TRBD1. Looked up from germline, CDR1 is MNHEY and CDR2 is SMNVEV (reference sequence). The CDR3 totals 14 residues. V was pared by 2 bases and J by 10 bases, with 6 bases of the junction left unmatched.

J is TRBJ1-1 and V is TRBV6-6; no definite D call. Germline V gene sequence: CDR1 MNHNY, CDR2 SVGAGI (reference sequence). V lost 8 bases to trimming and J lost 2 bases, with 9 bases between them. CDR3 size: 12 residues. CDR3: CASVPGNTEAFF. CDR3 in DNA: TGTGCCAGCGTCCCGGGAAACACTGAAGCTTTCTTT.

This clone was counted a single time. This CDR3 is CASSVMLPNTEAFF. For the CDR3, the DNA is TGTGCCAGCAGTGTAATGCTACCGAACACTGAAGCTTTCTTT. This chain joins TRBV2 and TRBJ1-1; D uncertain. This CDR3 region has 14 residues. V gave up 4 bases and J gave up 1 base, with 10 bases separating them. The germline V gene has CDR1 SNHLY and CDR2 FYNNEI.

This chain joins TRBV29-1 and TRBJ2-3, with 15 bases fitting TRBD2. V dropped 1 base and J dropped 0; count of bases not matched to a gene: 14. The germline V gene has CDR1 SQVTM and CDR2 ANQGSEA. CDR3 length: 21 amino acids. CDR3 DNA sequence: TGCAGCGTTGAAGCCTGGAGGACTAGCGGGGGGGCCACCAGAAGCACAGATACGCAGTATTTT. Translation gives CSVEAWRTSGGATRSTDTQYF.

J is TRBJ2-7 and V is TRBV6-5, with 7 bases that match TRBD1. This CDR3 has 14 residues. V shed 6 bases and J 2 bases; nucleotides not matched to a gene: 7. Germline CDR1 and CDR2: MNHEY and SVGAGI. The CDR3 region is CASSRKGQTYEQYF. The CDR3 nucleotides read TGTGCCAGCAGCCGCAAGGGACAGACCTACGAGCAGTACTTC.

The genes are TRBV7-2 and TRBJ1-4; the D is unclear. The CDR3 sequence is 14 residues long. Germline V gene sequence: CDR1 SGHTA, CDR2 FQGNSA. V dropped 1 base and J dropped 8 bases, with 11 bases sitting between them. The chain's CDR3 is CASSLGRANEKLFF. DNA of the CDR3: TGTGCCAGCAGCTTAGGGCGCGCGAACGAAAAACTGTTTTTT.

The chain has TRBV4-1 and TRBJ1-5; 10 bases fit TRBD1. Germline V gives CDR1 MGHRA, CDR2 YSYEKL. V shed 2 bases, J shed 4 bases, and the junction held 2 bases outside the gene matches. This CDR3 spans 15 amino acids. CDR3 loop: CASSQSGQGNQPQHF. The CDR3 nucleotides read TGCGCCAGCAGCCAATCGGGACAGGGGAATCAGCCCCAGCATTTT.

This chain joins TRBV27 and TRBJ1-2; D is unresolved. V lost 4 bases and J 8 bases, leaving 17 bases between the germline ends. CDR1 MNHEY and CDR2 SMNVEV come from the germline V gene (reference sequence). The CDR3 runs to 14 residues. Here the CDR3 reads CASSYYPPADGYTF. The CDR3 DNA is TGTGCCAGCAGTTACTACCCCCCGGCAGACGGCTACACCTTC.

The CDR3 bases are TGTGCCAGCAGTTACTCATGGCAGGGGGCCACTGAAGCTTTCTTT. Its protein is CASSYSWQGATEAFF. The chain recombines TRBV6-5 with TRBJ1-1; TRBD1 matches 8 bases. Germline V lookup: CDR1 MNHEY, CDR2 SVGAGI. V lost 0 bases to trimming and J lost 4 bases; unmatched junction nucleotides: 4. The CDR3 totals 15 residues.

This chain joins TRBV19 and TRBJ1-2, with D possibly matching TRBD1 (6 bases). V was shortened by 7 bases and J by 4 bases, with 16 bases between the two germline ends. The CDR3 totals 14 residues. The germline CDR1 and CDR2 sequences are LNHDA and SQIVND (reference sequence). The chain's CDR3 is CASKVGGRGYGYTF. Written as DNA, the CDR3 is TGTGCCAGTAAGGTGGGGGGGCGCGGCTATGGCTACACCTTC.

The chain uses TRBV11-3 and TRBJ1-1, with D tentatively TRBD1 (6 bases). The CDR3 has 15 amino acids. The germline V gene encodes CDR1 SGHNT and CDR2 YENEEA. V was cut by 5 bases and J by 1 base, with 14 bases left in between. CDR3 residues: CASSPGGGQNTEAFF. CDR3 DNA sequence: TGTGCCAGCAGCCCCGGCGGGGGGCAGAACACTGAAGCTTTCTTT.